This passage covers 32 T cell receptor beta chains from one sample sequenced in a study of blood T cell repertoires in COVID-19. Repertoires were generated with immunoSEQ multiplex PCR, while TCRdb's copy carries only in-frame clones and drops some. The sample carries roughly 150,000 clones, 88% recorded once. The sequenced sample was peripheral blood. The receptors derive from a man aged 50 to 59 who had recovered from COVID-19.

The CDR3: CASSNLWRGDSYEQYF. CDR3 nucleotides: TGTGCCAGCAGTAATCTTTGGCGGGGGGACTCCTACGAGCAGTACTTC. The chain employs TRBV4-2 and TRBJ2-7; 8 nucleotides agree with TRBD2. Germline CDR1 LGHNA, CDR2 YNFKEQ. The CDR3 extends over 16 amino acids. Germline trimming cut 6 bases from V and 0 bases from J; bases unmatched to any gene: 10.

The V gene is TRBV18, the J gene TRBJ1-5; D is unresolved. The CDR3 spans 14 residues. The germline CDR1 and CDR2 sequences are KGHSH and LQKENI. V shed 3 bases and J shed 2 bases, with 8 bases lying between them. The CDR3, as DNA: TGTGCCAGCTCACCTTCCTATGGCAATCAGCCCCAGCATTTT. It is translated as CASSPSYGNQPQHF.

This chain joins TRBV5-1 and TRBJ1-4; D uncertain. Germline-derived CDR1 and CDR2 are SGHRS and YFSETQ. The CDR3 has 15 amino acids. V was pared by 0 bases and J by 7 bases, with 13 bases between. In DNA, the CDR3 is TGCGCCAGCAGCTTGGGAGCGAACGCCGGTGAAAAACTGTTTTTT. Translation gives CASSLGANAGEKLFF.

This sequence joins TRBV27 and TRBJ1-1; D is unclear. Trimming shortened V by 0 bases and J by 0 bases, and 8 bases separated the two germline ends. The CDR3 extends over 15 amino acids. Per the germline V gene, CDR1 is MNHEY and CDR2 is SMNVEV (reference sequence). In DNA, the CDR3 is TGTGCCAGCAGTTTATCCCACTCCATGAACACTGAAGCTTTCTTT. Translated: CASSLSHSMNTEAFF.

The chain links TRBV23-1 to TRBJ2-2; 8 bases agree with TRBD2. TRBV23-1 is treated as an ORF (open reading frame) with a function not yet certain. Losses at the gene ends were 4 bases for V and 0 bases for J; bases not matched to a gene: 10. The CDR3 totals 18 residues. As DNA, the CDR3 is TGCGCCAGCAGTCGATATACTAGCGGCCTGGCGAACACCGGGGAGCTGTTTTTT. It yields the protein CASSRYTSGLANTGELFF.

In this sample, this clone turned up a few times. The chain carries TRBV19 and TRBJ2-7; D gene ambiguous. V was clipped by 0 bases and J by 7 bases, with 10 bases between them. In germline, CDR1 is LNHDA, CDR2 SQIVND (reference sequence). This CDR3 is 13 amino acids long. Here the CDR3 reads CASSIDARREQYF. The CDR3 coding sequence is TGTGCCAGTAGTATAGATGCCAGAAGAGAGCAGTACTTC. The full variable domain, its missing parts supplied by reference TRBV19 and TRBJ2-7, is DGGITQSPKYLFRKEGQNVTLSCEQNLNHDAMYWYRQDPGQGLRLIYYSQIVNDFQKGDIAEGYSVSREKKESFPLTVTSAQKNPTAFYLCASSIDARREQYFGPGTRLTVT.

DNA of the CDR3: TGTGCCAGCAGCGAACTAGCGGGGAGCACAGATACGCAGTATTTT. This sequence encodes CASSELAGSTDTQYF. The chain carries TRBV5-4 and TRBJ2-3, with 10 bases identical to TRBD2. In germline, CDR1 is SGHNT, CDR2 YYREEE (reference sequence). V was clipped by 4 bases and J by 0 bases; unmatched bases: 2. The CDR3 totals 15 residues.

The V and J genes are TRBV5-1 and TRBJ2-2; TRBD2 matches at 8 bases. J lost 7 bases, V lost 4 bases, and 6 bases had no gene match. Per germline, CDR1 SGHRS and CDR2 YFSETQ. The CDR3 has 14 amino acids. Here the CDR3 reads CASSPGLGGGELFF. Here the CDR3 DNA reads TGCGCCAGCAGCCCGGGACTAGGGGGCGGGGAGCTGTTTTTT.

The chain combines TRBV30 with TRBJ1-4, with unresolved D. Trimming removed 3 bases at V and 3 bases at J, with 11 bases between. The CDR3 runs 14 residues. Germline lookup yields CDR1 GTSNPN and CDR2 SVGIG (reference sequence). In DNA form, the CDR3 reads TGTGCCTGGAGGGTACGAGGAGCTAATGAAAAACTGTTTTTT. Protein sequence: CAWRVRGANEKLFF.

J is TRBJ1-2 and V is TRBV5-1, with a tentative D call TRBD1 (5 bases). The germline V gene encodes CDR1 SGHRS and CDR2 YFSETQ. CDR3 size: 13 residues. The ends were cut back, 3 bases at V and 8 bases at J, with 14 bases in the middle. The CDR3 spells CASSSTGDYGYTF. The CDR3 nucleotides read TGCGCCAGCAGCTCAACAGGAGATTACGGCTACACCTTC. Drawing the rest from reference TRBV5-1 and TRBJ1-2, the complete variable domain is KAGVTQTPRYLIKTRGQQVTLSCSPISGHRSVSWYQQTPGQGLQFLFEYFSETQRNKGNFPGRFSGRQFSNSRSEMNVSTLELGDSALYLCASSSTGDYGYTFGSGTRLTVV.

The chain links TRBV27 to TRBJ1-2; D is undetermined. CDR1 is MNHEY and CDR2 is SMNVEV in the germline V gene (reference sequence). CDR3 length equals 15 residues. V lost 6 bases and J 0 bases, leaving 14 bases between the germline ends. CDR3 bases: TGTGCCAGCAGAACCACAAACAGTGCTAACTATGGCTACACCTTC. This codes for CASRTTNSANYGYTF.

The chain recombines TRBV7-2 with TRBJ2-1; a possible D gene is TRBD2 (6 bases). The germline V and J ends were trimmed by 5 bases and 9 bases, with 20 bases remaining between them. Per germline, CDR1 SGHTA and CDR2 FQGNSA. The CDR3 covers 15 residues. The CDR3, as DNA: TGTGCCAGCAGCCCGTGGGCTAGCGATGGGGCTGAGCAGTTCTTC. Translating it yields CASSPWASDGAEQFF.

V and J are TRBV10-3 and TRBJ1-4; possibly TRBD1 for D (6 bases). The V end was cut by 8 bases, the J end by 7 bases, with 17 bases between. This CDR3 contains 14 residues. Germline loops: CDR1 ENHRY, CDR2 SYGVKD. CDR3 protein: CAIGLGGAGEKLFF. The DNA for the CDR3 is TGTGCCATCGGCCTCGGGGGGGCAGGTGAAAAACTGTTTTTT.

This chain links TRBV5-1 with TRBJ2-7; 8 bases agree with TRBD1. Trimming removed 3 bases from V and 6 bases from J; junction bases left unmatched: 11. CDR1 is SGHRS, CDR2 YFSETQ, per germline. The CDR3 covers 15 residues. CDR3 coding DNA: TGCGCCAGCAGCTCCGGACAGGGAGCCTTCCGCGAGCAGTACTTC. Translation: CASSSGQGAFREQYF.

The gene calls are TRBV7-8 and TRBJ1-2, with D hard to call. V was cut by 5 bases and J by 4 bases, with 8 bases left in between. This CDR3 region has 12 residues. CDR1 SGHVS and CDR2 FQNEAQ come from the germline V gene. Here the CDR3 DNA reads TGTGCCAGCAGCCCTAATACCTATGGCTACACCTTC. The encoded protein is CASSPNTYGYTF.

The genes are TRBV7-2 and TRBJ2-1; 10 bases are a match to TRBD2. Per the germline V gene, CDR1 is SGHTA and CDR2 is FQGNSA. Trimming cost V 8 bases and J 4 bases; bases outside gene matches: 11. The CDR3 is 16 amino acids. The DNA for the CDR3 is TGTGCCAGCGGGGCTAGCGGGGGTGGGACTTACAATGAGCAGTTCTTC. Translation gives CASGASGGGTYNEQFF.

The sample holds one count of this clone. The CDR3 nucleotides are TGTGCCAGCTCGGACAGTTATCAGCCCCAGCATTTT. It translates to CASSDSYQPQHF. This rearrangement joins TRBV12-3 or TRBV12-4 to TRBJ1-5; tentative D call: TRBD1 (6 bases). The CDR3 consists of 12 residues. Trimming pared 8 bases from V and 5 bases from J, leaving 10 bases between.

By sample fraction, this clone is large. The chain links TRBV20-1 to TRBJ1-1; D remains ambiguous. Per germline, CDR1 DFQATT and CDR2 SNEGSKA (reference sequence). The V end was cut by 3 bases, the J end by 0 bases, with 11 bases between. The CDR3 has 14 amino acids. Written as DNA, the CDR3 is TGCAGTGCTAGTTTAAGAGTGGTGAACACTGAAGCTTTCTTT. Amino acids: CSASLRVVNTEAFF.

The chain recombines TRBV27 with TRBJ2-1; no clear D. Germline V gene data show CDR1 as MNHEY and CDR2 as SMNVEV (reference sequence). V gave up 5 bases and J gave up 13 bases, with 15 bases separating them. The CDR3 is 12 residues long. The CDR3 DNA reads TGTGCCAGCAGTACCTACAGAGTCCCCCAGTTCTTC. Protein: CASSTYRVPQFF.

This chain joins TRBV27 and TRBJ2-2, with 11 bases aligning to TRBD2. The CDR3 has 15 amino acids. With V trimmed by 8 bases and J by 3 bases, 5 bases remained unmatched. Germline V gene data show CDR1 as MNHEY and CDR2 as SMNVEV (reference sequence). This CDR3 reads CASHELAGDTGELFF. CDR3 bases: TGTGCCAGCCACGAACTAGCGGGAGACACCGGGGAGCTGTTTTTT.

The CDR3 spells CASSYSQGQQYF. CDR3 DNA: TGTGCCAGCAGTTACTCCCAGGGCCAGCAGTACTTC. The V and J genes are TRBV6-5 and TRBJ2-7; tentative D call: TRBD1 (5 bases). CDR1 and CDR2 (germline): MNHEY, SVGAGI. This CDR3 comprises 12 residues. V was clipped by 0 bases and J by 8 bases, with 8 bases between them.

This chain joins TRBV2 and TRBJ2-5; 7 bases line up with TRBD1. Germline CDR1 reads SNHLY; CDR2 reads FYNNEI. The V segment lost 1 base and the J segment 4 bases; nucleotides outside the gene matches: 6. The length of the CDR3 is 15 residues. The CDR3, as DNA: TGTGCCAGCAGTGAAGATAGGGGGCCGACAGAGACCCAGTACTTC. Residues: CASSEDRGPTETQYF. Drawing the rest from reference TRBV2 and TRBJ2-5, the complete variable domain is EPEVTQTPSHQVTQMGQEVILRCVPISNHLYFYWYRQILGQKVEFLVSFYNNEISEKSEIFDDQFSVERPDGSNFTLKIRSTKLEDSAMYFCASSEDRGPTETQYFGPGTRLLVL.

This clone was recorded a few times. The genes are TRBV6-5 and TRBJ2-7; 9 nucleotides agree with TRBD1. Losses at the gene ends were 6 bases for V and 2 bases for J; bases not matched to a gene: 2. This CDR3 contains 13 residues. CDR1 is MNHEY, CDR2 SVGAGI, per germline. The CDR3 DNA sequence: TGTGCCAGCAGGAGACAGGGGGCCTACGAGCAGTACTTC. Its translation: CASRRQGAYEQYF.

The chain is built from TRBV18 and TRBJ1-2, with D perhaps matching TRBD1 (6 bases). Trimming took off 0 bases at V and 2 bases at J, with 10 bases between the two ends. Germline V gene lookup returns CDR1 KGHSH and CDR2 LQKENI. This CDR3 has 15 amino acids. The CDR3 reads CASSPPGTTNYGYTF. CDR3 nucleotide sequence: TGTGCCAGCTCACCACCGGGGACAACGAACTATGGCTACACCTTC. The full variable domain, rest sourced from reference TRBV18 and TRBJ1-2, is NAGVMQNPRHLVRRRGQEARLRCSPMKGHSHVYWYRQLPEEGLKFMVYLQKENIIDESGMPKERFSAEFPKEGPSILRIQQVVRGDSAAYFCASSPPGTTNYGYTFGSGTRLTVV.

The V and J genes are TRBV18 and TRBJ2-1; 8 nucleotides agree with TRBD2. CDR1 is KGHSH, CDR2 LQKENI, per germline. The CDR3 is 14 residues long. The V gene end was trimmed by 6 bases and the J gene end by 7 bases; junction bases not matched to a gene: 8. CDR3 nucleotides: TGTGCCAGCTCCCAGGGACTAGAAGTAAATGAGCAGTTCTTC. Encoded protein: CASSQGLEVNEQFF.

The chain has TRBV7-6 and TRBJ2-3; D gene unclear. This CDR3 comprises 13 residues. V lost 5 bases and J 5 bases, leaving 11 bases between the germline ends. Germline V CDR1 and CDR2: SGHVS, FNYEAQ. CDR3 sequence: CASSPVPVDTQYF. The CDR3 nucleotides read TGTGCCAGCAGCCCCGTCCCCGTAGATACGCAGTATTTT.

This clone was found once. The chain combines TRBV19 with TRBJ1-2, with 7 bases aligning to TRBD1. The germline V gene encodes CDR1 LNHDA and CDR2 SQIVND (reference sequence). V lost 4 bases to trimming and J lost 2 bases; unmatched junction nucleotides: 1. CDR3 size: 13 residues. The CDR3 bases are TGTGCCAGTAGTACGACAGGGAACTATGGCTACACCTTC. It yields the protein CASSTTGNYGYTF.

The CDR3 DNA follows: TGTGCCAGCAGCCTCCGGAAAATGGGAGTCACAGATACGCAGTATTTT. Translating it yields CASSLRKMGVTDTQYF. This chain links TRBV3-1 (or the pseudogene TRBV3-2) with TRBJ2-3; D possibly corresponds to TRBD2 (5 bases). CDR1 is LGHDT, CDR2 YNNKEL, per germline (reference sequence). Trimming shortened V by 4 bases and J by 2 bases, and 16 bases separated the two germline ends. The CDR3 totals 16 residues.

The V and J genes are TRBV18 and TRBJ2-1; D is perhaps TRBD2 (5 bases). CDR1 and CDR2 (germline): KGHSH, LQKENI. The CDR3 covers 12 residues. The V end lost 1 base, the J end lost 15 bases, and 13 bases lay between the germline ends. CDR3 protein: CASSPQEALGFF. In DNA, the CDR3 is TGTGCCAGCTCACCACAGGAGGCCCTGGGGTTCTTC.

This clone came up once. The rearrangement joins TRBV12-3 or TRBV12-4 to TRBJ1-5; the match to TRBD1 covers 8 bases. The junction had 4 bases not matched to a gene; V was cut back by 6 bases and J by 6 bases. This CDR3 contains 13 residues. CDR3 coding DNA: TGTGCCAGCAGGACAGGGACAGGTCAGCCCCAGCATTTT. Amino acids: CASRTGTGQPQHF.

This sequence joins TRBV29-1 and TRBJ2-1; TRBD2 aligns across 10 bases. After removal of 7 bases from V and 6 bases from J, the junction contained 3 bases not matched to a gene. Looked up from germline, CDR1 is SQVTM and CDR2 is ANQGSEA. The CDR3 consists of 12 residues. CDR3 sequence: CSATSGINEQFF. For the CDR3, the DNA is TGCAGCGCCACTAGCGGGATCAATGAGCAGTTCTTC.

The rearrangement joins TRBV27 to TRBJ2-5, with D possibly being TRBD2 (6 bases). CDR1 and CDR2 from the germline V gene are MNHEY and SMNVEV (reference sequence). The CDR3 is 13 residues long. Trimming left V 2 bases short and J 7 bases short, with 11 bases between. The CDR3 sequence: CASSLEEGTTQYF. The CDR3 DNA follows: TGTGCCAGCAGTTTAGAGGAGGGAACGACCCAGTACTTC.